The next 17 T cell receptor beta chains were all read from a single sample in a study of CDR3 diversity in severe acne (dated by TCRdb to the late 2010s). Library preparation was by PCR. Sequencing took place on an Illumina HiSeq 2000. TCRdb redid the processing of the public reads, applying fastp at Q25 and MiXCR, and retained in-frame beta chains. CDR3 protein sequences are deduplicated, and each keeps its most common genes and DNA. In this sample the table shows some 84,000 distinct CDR3 sequences, roughly 52% of which occur a single time. Over 9% of the sample is taken by the ten largest. Sequences were obtained from blood. These receptors came from a male donor in good health, serving as a control.

The genes are TRBV29-1 and TRBJ2-7; the D gene is possibly TRBD2 (7 bases). CDR1 is SQVTM and CDR2 is ANQGSEA in the germline V gene. The V end was cut by 0 bases, the J end by 6 bases, with 18 bases between. The CDR3 length is 15 residues. In DNA, the CDR3 is TGCAGCGTTGAAGATCGAGGGGGAGGGGTAGCCGAGCAGTACTTC. Translation gives CSVEDRGGGVAEQYF.

This clonotype occurred once. Possible read error: a much larger clone is one base away. The gene calls are TRBV4-1 and TRBJ2-2; TRBD2 matches at 12 bases. The CDR3 contains 16 residues. Germline V gives CDR1 MGHRA, CDR2 YSYEKL. For the CDR3, the DNA is TGCGCCAGCAGTGGACTAGCGGGGACGAACACCGGGGAGCTGCTTTTT. Its translation: CASSGLAGTNTGELLF.

The V call is TRBV2, the J call TRBJ1-4; D unclear. Looked up from germline, CDR1 is SNHLY and CDR2 is FYNNEI. The CDR3 runs to 15 residues. V lost 5 bases to trimming and J lost 3 bases, with 13 bases between them. The CDR3 DNA reads as TGTGCCAGCAGTACTGAACAGCTCCCTAATGAAAAACTGTTTTTT. Residues: CASSTEQLPNEKLFF.

This clonotype was seen a handful of times. The chain employs TRBV6-1 and TRBJ1-5; 7 nucleotides agree with TRBD1. Germline V gives CDR1 MNHNS, CDR2 SASEGT. The J segment lost 0 bases and the V segment lost 3 bases, leaving 5 bases of the junction unmatched. This CDR3 is built from 16 residues. Here the CDR3 DNA reads TGTGCCAGCAGTGATGGGACAGCATATAGCAATCAGCCCCAGCATTTT. This gives the protein CASSDGTAYSNQPQHF.

This clonotype was recorded at least ten times. The V and J genes are TRBV24-1 and TRBJ1-4; D call uncertain. The CDR3 contains 13 residues. V was shortened by 0 bases and J by 11 bases, with 9 bases between the two germline ends. Germline CDR1 KGHDR, CDR2 SFDVKD. CDR3 DNA sequence: TGTGCCACCAGTGATTTGGAGGAAGGGAAACTGTTTTTT. It specifies CATSDLEEGKLFF.

Ten or more counts support this clonotype. The genes are TRBV10-3 and TRBJ1-5; the D is unclear. Germline loops: CDR1 ENHRY, CDR2 SYGVKD. V lost 8 bases, J lost 0 bases, and 11 bases lay in between. The CDR3 sequence is 14 residues long. The CDR3 DNA is TGTGCCATCGCGGAGCTTTATAGCAATCAGCCCCAGCATTTT. Translated: CAIAELYSNQPQHF.

The chain couples TRBV5-1 to TRBJ1-2; tentatively, D is TRBD1 (5 bases). This CDR3 is 12 amino acids long. V lost 4 bases to trimming and J lost 6 bases, with 10 bases between them. The V gene's germline CDR1 is SGHRS and CDR2 YFSETQ. As DNA, the CDR3 is TGCGCCAGCAGCAGGGACGCAGATGGCTACACCTTC. Amino acid sequence: CASSRDADGYTF.

The chain uses TRBV5-4 and TRBJ1-1; 10 positions agree with TRBD1. This CDR3 comprises 16 residues. Germline loops: CDR1 SGHNT, CDR2 YYREEE (reference sequence). V shed 5 bases, J shed 6 bases, and the junction held 13 bases outside the gene matches. CDR3 region: CASSVRQGAGLSEAFF. The CDR3, as DNA: TGTGCCAGCAGTGTCCGACAGGGGGCCGGACTCTCTGAAGCTTTCTTT.

This chain uses TRBV9 with TRBJ1-6, with TRBD1 matching over 8 bases. V was clipped by 3 bases and J by 9 bases; unmatched bases: 8. Germline V gene data show CDR1 as SGDLS and CDR2 as YYNGEE. CDR3 length equals 15 residues. The DNA for the CDR3 is TGTGCCAGCAGCGGATCGACAGGGGTCGGTTCACCCCTCCACTTT. This translates into CASSGSTGVGSPLHF.

This clonotype has just a few counts. This chain links TRBV2 with TRBJ1-2; 7 bases fit TRBD1. Germline V gene sequence: CDR1 SNHLY, CDR2 FYNNEI. Trimming cost V 1 base and J 2 bases; bases outside gene matches: 4. CDR3 size: 15 residues. CDR3 region: CASSEEGRGNYGYTF. CDR3 in DNA: TGTGCCAGCAGTGAAGAGGGCAGGGGGAACTATGGCTACACCTTC. The whole variable domain, remainder taken from reference TRBV2 and TRBJ1-2, is EPEVTQTPSHQVTQMGQEVILRCVPISNHLYFYWYRQILGQKVEFLVSFYNNEISEKSEIFDDQFSVERPDGSNFTLKIRSTKLEDSAMYFCASSEEGRGNYGYTFGSGTRLTVV.

The chain joins TRBV24-1 to TRBJ2-7, with 13 bases that match TRBD2. J was trimmed by 1 base and V by 0 bases; bases with no gene match: 5. The length of the CDR3 is 18 residues. Looked up from germline, CDR1 is KGHDR and CDR2 is SFDVKD. The CDR3 spells CATSDLRTSGSPSYEQYF. The CDR3 DNA reads TGTGCCACCAGTGATTTGCGGACTAGCGGGAGCCCTTCCTACGAGCAGTACTTC.

With respect to this clonotype: The junction and the germline gene differ at one end; a read error may be behind it. The V and J genes are TRBV10-3 and TRBJ1-2; the D is unclear. The CDR3 is made up of 12 amino acids. CDR1 is ENHRY and CDR2 is SYGVKD in the germline V gene. In DNA form, the CDR3 reads TGTGCCAGCAGTCGGGTTTCGAATGGCTACACCTTC. Translating it yields CASSRVSNGYTF.

With respect to this clonotype: One end of the junction does not line up with germline, which may come from a read error. The chain carries TRBV7-3 and TRBJ1-1; 7 positions agree with TRBD1. The CDR3 covers 15 residues. Germline V gene lookup returns CDR1 SGHTA and CDR2 FQGTGA. The CDR3 region has the DNA TGCGCCGGCAGCCGGAGGACAGGAAAGAACACTGAAGCTTTCTTT. This encodes CAGSRRTGKNTEAFF.

This clonotype was observed a few times. This chain joins TRBV27 and TRBJ2-2, with a possible D match to TRBD2 (6 bases). Germline CDR1 reads MNHEY; CDR2 reads SMNVEV (reference sequence). This CDR3 region has 14 residues. V lost 0 bases and J lost 7, with 9 bases in between. CDR3: CASSLSSTSGELFF. CDR3 nucleotide sequence: TGTGCCAGCAGTTTATCGTCGACTAGCGGGGAGCTGTTTTTT.

This clonotype has more than one count but fewer than ten. The V call is TRBV5-5, the J call TRBJ1-1; maybe TRBD1 (5 bases). V lost 2 bases and J lost 1, with 9 bases in between. Germline CDR1 and CDR2: SGHKS and YYEKEE (reference sequence). This CDR3 has 14 residues. The CDR3 loop is CASSFPGGNTEAFF. CDR3 nucleotides: TGTGCCAGCAGCTTCCCCGGGGGGAACACTGAAGCTTTCTTT.

The chain recombines TRBV20-1 with TRBJ1-2; D call uncertain. Between the trimmed V and J ends, which lost 0 bases and 6 bases, there was a span of 14 bases. CDR1 DFQATT and CDR2 SNEGSKA come from the germline V gene (reference sequence). This CDR3 is built from 14 residues. The CDR3: CSAREVGFMDGYTF. The CDR3 DNA reads as TGCAGTGCTAGAGAGGTCGGGTTCATGGATGGCTACACCTTC.

The V gene is TRBV5-4, the J gene TRBJ2-5; 8 positions match TRBD2. CDR3 size: 18 residues. Germline CDR1 SGHNT, CDR2 YYREEE (reference sequence). V was clipped by 0 bases and J by 4 bases; unmatched bases: 14. CDR3 in amino acids: CASSLGGTGTSPVETQYF. CDR3 bases: TGTGCCAGCAGCTTGGGGGGGACCGGGACTAGTCCCGTAGAGACCCAGTACTTC.